This T cell receptor beta chain stems from a study of cytomegalovirus exposure and HLA in healthy donors. This clone has only one observation. No antigen is known for it. Study outcomes and limitations: Earlier analysis yielded a pattern in which most TCR beta V segments were productive about 90% or about 30% of the time. A later analysis linked a missense variant in DCLRE1C to the trimming of TCR beta V and J genes. Reported results showed that the classifier diagnosed cytomegalovirus status with high specificity and sensitivity. What was likely a sequencing artifact was a cluster of highly shared sequence variants.

V was pared by 5 bases and J by 1 base, with 7 bases of the junction left unmatched. The CDR3 runs to 16 residues. Looked up from germline, CDR1 is SGHRS and CDR2 is YFSETQ. The study ran its PCR with 60 Vbeta and 13 Jbeta primers. Clones were sequenced by immunoSEQ multiplex PCR, and TCRdb holds only the in-frame ones, with some missing. The sample holds 150,000 to 200,000 clones, less than 90% seen once. Sequencing was done on a sample of PBMCs. V and J are TRBV5-1 and TRBJ2-3; 10 bases agree with TRBD2. This receptor was obtained from a girl under 18 in good health and CMV-seropositive. This CDR3 is CASSYYGTSGTDTQYF. DNA for the CDR3: TGCGCCAGCAGTTACTACGGGACTAGCGGCACAGATACGCAGTATTTT.